What follows are 26 T cell receptor beta chains derived from one specimen sequenced in a study of blood T cell repertoires in COVID-19. Using immunoSEQ multiplex PCR, the repertoire was profiled, and TCRdb retains in-frame clones only, with some absent. The repertoire holds roughly 260,000 clones, with 80% to 95% as singletons. The sequenced sample consisted of peripheral blood. The receptors here all came from a person aged 18 to 29 with COVID-19, enrolled during active disease.

The chain has TRBV27 and TRBJ2-3; 11 bases align to TRBD2. Germline CDR1 reads MNHEY; CDR2 reads SMNVEV (reference sequence). The V and J ends lost 6 bases and 6 bases, in that order; junction bases with no gene match: 8. This CDR3 region has 15 residues. The CDR3 sequence is CASRESSGGTDTQYF. The CDR3, as DNA: TGTGCCAGCAGGGAATCTAGCGGGGGGACCGATACGCAGTATTTT.

The chain combines TRBV19 with TRBJ2-7, with TRBD2 matching 7 bases. From germline, CDR1 is LNHDA and CDR2 SQIVND (reference sequence). V was clipped by 0 bases and J by 4 bases; unmatched bases: 9. The CDR3 runs to 16 residues. In DNA form, the CDR3 reads TGTGCCAGTAGTATAGATGCGGGAGTTGAGGATTACGAGCAGTACTTC. This sequence encodes CASSIDAGVEDYEQYF.

The J gene is TRBJ1-2, the V gene TRBV13, with no clear D. CDR3 size: 12 residues. Germline loops: CDR1 PRHDT, CDR2 FYEKMQ (reference sequence). Trimming stripped 1 base from V and 10 bases from J, with 10 bases between. CDR3 in amino acids: CASSLEYMFYTF. The CDR3 DNA is TGTGCCAGCAGCTTAGAGTACATGTTCTACACCTTC.

The rearrangement links TRBV20-1 to TRBJ2-5; perhaps TRBD2 as D (6 bases). V lost 3 bases to trimming and J lost 2 bases, with 10 bases between them. Per germline, CDR1 DFQATT and CDR2 SNEGSKA (reference sequence). The CDR3 spans 13 residues. Here the CDR3 reads CSASSGPQETQYF. For the CDR3, the DNA is TGCAGTGCTAGTAGCGGTCCTCAAGAGACCCAGTACTTC.

This chain links TRBV12-3 or TRBV12-4 with TRBJ2-2, with no clear D. The CDR3 sequence is 12 residues long. V was cut by 1 base and J by 8 bases, with 5 bases left in between. The CDR3 here is CASSLGLGELFF. In DNA form, the CDR3 reads TGTGCCAGCAGTTTAGGGCTGGGGGAGCTGTTTTTT.

The chain employs TRBV10-1 and TRBJ2-3, with 10 bases lining up with TRBD2. The germline V gene has CDR1 WNHNN and CDR2 SYGVQD (reference sequence). This CDR3 has 18 amino acids. The junction had 11 bases not matched to a gene; V was cut back by 3 bases and J by 2 bases. The chain's CDR3 is CASSEGVPSGGYTDTQYF. DNA of the CDR3: TGCGCCAGCAGTGAAGGGGTTCCTAGCGGGGGTTACACAGATACGCAGTATTTT.

The chain carries TRBV11-2 and TRBJ2-7; weak D call: TRBD2 (5 bases). Trimming stripped 6 bases from V and 6 bases from J, with 18 bases between. The germline V gene encodes CDR1 SGHAT and CDR2 FQNNGV. The CDR3 has 14 amino acids. The CDR3, as DNA: TGTGCCAGCAGGCCTGGACCTGGAGGTTCCGAGCAGTACTTC. It is translated as CASRPGPGGSEQYF.

V and J are TRBV7-3 and TRBJ2-7; TRBD2 matches 8 bases. The CDR3 covers 15 residues. Per the germline V gene, CDR1 is SGHTA and CDR2 is FQGTGA. With V trimmed by 5 bases and J by 2 bases, 8 bases remained unmatched. The CDR3 here is CASSADSGTPYEQYF. CDR3 coding DNA: TGTGCCAGCAGCGCCGATAGCGGGACTCCCTACGAGCAGTACTTC.

CDR3 protein: CASSLTPAGTIGDQTEAFF. In nucleotides, the CDR3 is TGCGCCAGCAGCTTAACCCCTGCAGGGACAATCGGCGATCAGACTGAAGCTTTCTTT. This chain joins TRBV5-1 and TRBJ1-1, with a weak D call TRBD1 (6 bases). The CDR3 totals 19 residues. Per germline, CDR1 SGHRS and CDR2 YFSETQ. The V end lost 2 bases, the J end lost 5 bases, and 28 bases lay between the germline ends.

In this sample, this clone turned up once. The chain links TRBV7-9 to TRBJ1-1; 7 nucleotides match TRBD1. The CDR3 is 14 amino acids. The V gene end was trimmed by 5 bases and the J gene end by 3 bases; junction bases not matched to a gene: 6. Germline CDR1 and CDR2: SEHNR and FQNEAQ (reference sequence). The CDR3 DNA sequence: TGTGCCAGCAGCCCAAGGACAGGATACACTGAAGCTTTCTTT. This gives the protein CASSPRTGYTEAFF.

This clone occurred a few times. The chain employs TRBV6-1 and TRBJ1-4, with D unresolved. From germline, CDR1 is MNHNS and CDR2 SASEGT. The CDR3 consists of 13 residues. V dropped 2 bases and J dropped 4 bases, with 5 bases sitting between them. The CDR3 bases are TGTGCCAGCAGTGAATATCTTAATGAAAAACTGTTTTTT. Encoded protein: CASSEYLNEKLFF.

The chain has TRBV11-3 and TRBJ1-5, with 8 bases aligning to TRBD1. Germline trimming cut 5 bases from V and 4 bases from J; bases unmatched to any gene: 7. This CDR3 has 15 amino acids. Germline V lookup: CDR1 SGHNT, CDR2 YENEEA. The CDR3 DNA reads as TGTGCCAGCAGCATCAGACAGGGGCTAAATCAGCCCCAGCATTTT. Translated: CASSIRQGLNQPQHF.

This clone was seen once. This chain joins TRBV18 and TRBJ1-1; D may be TRBD1 (6 bases). Trimming stripped 3 bases from V and 0 bases from J, with 17 bases between. Germline V gene lookup returns CDR1 KGHSH and CDR2 LQKENI. This CDR3 contains 17 residues. The CDR3 DNA is TGTGCCAGCTCACCTCCAGGGGCCTACTCGTTGAACACTGAAGCTTTCTTT. Translation gives CASSPPGAYSLNTEAFF.

V usage is TRBV29-1 and J usage is TRBJ1-3, with D unclear. Germline V gene data show CDR1 as SQVTM and CDR2 as ANQGSEA. V was trimmed by 6 bases and J by 4 bases, leaving 10 bases between them. The CDR3 contains 12 residues. The CDR3 nucleotides are TGCAGCGTCCTGGAGGGAGGAAACACCATATATTTT. Protein: CSVLEGGNTIYF.

This clone was counted once. The V and J genes are TRBV9 and TRBJ1-3, with D hard to call. The CDR3 is 13 residues long. V dropped 0 bases and J dropped 8 bases, with 9 bases sitting between them. CDR1 and CDR2 (germline): SGDLS, YYNGEE. CDR3 coding DNA: TGTGCCAGCAGCGTAGCCACCGGGGACACCATATATTTT. Translation: CASSVATGDTIYF.

With regard to this clone: This sample includes further DNA sequences coding for the same CDR3. The J gene is TRBJ2-5, the V gene TRBV5-1; no reliable D call. The CDR3 extends over 12 amino acids. Deletions cut 0 bases from V and 4 bases from J, with 4 bases between. Germline values: CDR1 SGHRS, CDR2 YFSETQ. The CDR3 DNA sequence: TGCGCCAGCAGCTTGGCGGGAGAGACCCAGTACTTC. Translating gives CASSLAGETQYF.

This clone was recorded only once. V gene TRBV5-4 combines with J gene TRBJ2-5; 7 bases are shared with TRBD1. J gave up 2 bases and V 0 bases, and 1 base lay outside the gene matches. The germline CDR1 and CDR2 sequences are SGHNT and YYREEE (reference sequence). This CDR3 is built from 14 residues. The CDR3 here is CASSLGGQQETQYF. CDR3 coding DNA: TGTGCCAGCAGCTTGGGGGGACAGCAAGAGACCCAGTACTTC.

This rearrangement joins TRBV2 to TRBJ1-3; D possibly corresponds to TRBD1 (5 bases). The ends were cut back, 6 bases at V and 1 base at J, with 10 bases in the middle. The CDR3 runs 14 residues. Germline V gene data show CDR1 as SNHLY and CDR2 as FYNNEI. The CDR3 DNA follows: TGTGCCAGCAGGACAGCCAATTCTGGAAACACCATATATTTT. Residues: CASRTANSGNTIYF.

The CDR3 loop reads CASSLQEYYEQYF. The CDR3 DNA follows: TGTGCCAGCAGCCTTCAGGAATATTACGAGCAGTACTTC. The gene calls are TRBV11-2 and TRBJ2-7; unclear D gene. Germline V gives CDR1 SGHAT, CDR2 FQNNGV. The V and J ends lost 5 bases and 4 bases respectively, with 12 bases between them. The CDR3 has 13 residues.

The rearrangement joins TRBV12-3 or TRBV12-4 to TRBJ2-1; possibly TRBD2 for D (6 bases). Trimming shortened V by 10 bases and J by 8 bases, and 18 bases separated the two germline ends. The CDR3 has 13 amino acids. The CDR3 spells CATTRQVLDEQFF. The CDR3 coding sequence is TGTGCCACGACTAGGCAGGTGCTGGATGAGCAGTTCTTC.

This chain links TRBV7-8 with TRBJ2-5; possible D gene TRBD2, 5 bases. The CDR3 has 14 residues. The germline V gene encodes CDR1 SGHVS and CDR2 FQNEAQ. Trimming pared 2 bases from V and 1 base from J, leaving 8 bases between. The CDR3 sequence is CASSLRRVQETQYF. Written as DNA, the CDR3 is TGTGCCAGCAGCTTAAGGCGGGTCCAAGAGACCCAGTACTTC.

This clone was observed once. This chain links TRBV5-1 with TRBJ1-3; a weak D match, TRBD1 (5 bases). Germline V gene lookup returns CDR1 SGHRS and CDR2 YFSETQ. V lost 3 bases and J lost 0, with 10 bases in between. This CDR3 has 15 residues. The CDR3 loop is CASSWDSFSGNTIYF. The CDR3 region has the DNA TGCGCCAGCAGCTGGGACTCCTTCTCTGGAAACACCATATATTTT.

The chain carries TRBV20-1 and TRBJ2-5, with 7 bases that match TRBD1. There are 17 residues in the CDR3. The germline V gene encodes CDR1 DFQATT and CDR2 SNEGSKA (reference sequence). Trimming at V came to 3 bases and at J to 13 bases, leaving 26 bases not matched to a gene. Written as DNA, the CDR3 is TGCAGTGCTAGTACTCATCAACGGGACAGCCACTCCCGCTGGCGGTACTTC. Translation gives CSASTHQRDSHSRWRYF.

The chain links TRBV27 to TRBJ1-6; D call uncertain. CDR3 length equals 14 residues. CDR1 is MNHEY, CDR2 SMNVEV, per germline (reference sequence). Trimming took 2 bases from V and 6 from J, leaving 8 bases between them. In DNA, the CDR3 is TGTGCCAGCAGTTTAACGACGGGTAATTCACCCCTCCACTTT. It translates to CASSLTTGNSPLHF.

The rearrangement links TRBV5-1 to TRBJ1-2; 7 positions match TRBD1. The V gene's germline CDR1 is SGHRS and CDR2 YFSETQ. CDR3 length equals 12 residues. V lost 4 bases, J lost 7 bases, and 4 bases stayed unmatched. CDR3 loop: CASSLDRVGYTF. The CDR3 bases are TGCGCCAGCAGCCTAGACAGGGTTGGCTACACCTTC.

This clone is a singleton in its sample. The J gene is TRBJ2-1, the V gene TRBV11-2; 11 positions agree with TRBD2. The V segment lost 4 bases and the J segment 3 bases; nucleotides outside the gene matches: 5. The CDR3 extends over 16 amino acids. Germline V gene lookup returns CDR1 SGHAT and CDR2 FQNNGV. The CDR3 region is CASSSVGTSGYNEQFF. The CDR3 nucleotides are TGTGCCAGCAGCTCTGTTGGGACTAGCGGCTACAATGAGCAGTTCTTC.